This T cell receptor (beta chain) is from a study of T-cell reconstitution after alpha-beta-depleted transplantation in children. Notes on the study in general: In patients about two months after transplant, alpha-beta T cells reportedly arose from several hundred expanded graft clones. T-cell numbers and diversity one year post-transplant derived largely from freshly generated T cells. Several patients had high TCRbeta diversity at day 60; it came from surviving recipient T cells and thymic progenitors.

This sample's TCRbeta library carried unique molecular identifier barcodes. MiXCR was run by TCRdb on the PCR reads, yielding one entry per CDR3 protein. Among 150,000 to 200,000 distinct CDR3 sequences listed, 5% to 7.5% were seen once. A few counts support this clonotype. As yet, its antigen is unknown. The germline gives CDR1 SGHVS, CDR2 FQNEAQ. The CDR3 has 14 amino acids. V dropped 5 bases and J dropped 5 bases, with 15 bases sitting between them. The rearrangement joins TRBV7-8 to TRBJ2-5, with D perhaps TRBD1 (5 bases). The input for sequencing was PBMCs, taken before TCRalphabeta/CD19-depleted stem cell transplant. The clonotype comes from a girl younger than two with combined immunodeficiency, due to receive a stem cell transplant. The CDR3 loop reads CASSPGGAGETQYF. Written as DNA, the CDR3 is TGTGCCAGCAGCCCAGGTGGGGCCGGGGAGACCCAGTACTTC. Together with reference TRBV7-8 and TRBJ2-5, the CDR3 gives the full variable domain: GAGVSQSPRYKVAKRGQDVALRCDPISGHVSLFWYQQALGQGPEFLTYFQNEAQLDKSGLPSDRFFAERPEGSVSTLKIQRTQQEDSAVYLCASSPGGAGETQYFGPGTRLLVL.